The present TCR beta chain was sequenced within a study of technical replicates of blood from four donors. Produced via immunoSEQ multiplex PCR; TCRdb's table is partial and in-frame only. The profile shows roughly 59,000 clones, roughly 86% of them singletons. Germline V gene data show CDR1 as SGHTA and CDR2 as FQGNSA. The CDR3 is 13 amino acids. Trimming removed 5 bases from V and 6 bases from J; junction bases left unmatched: 3. Sequencing was done on a sample of PBMCs. The J gene is TRBJ2-1, the V gene TRBV7-2; 8 bases are shared with TRBD2. The sequence was collected from a human donor in good health. Some clones in this sample may be carry-over from other donors' samples. The chain's CDR3 is CASSRAGVNEQFF. The CDR3 bases are TGTGCCAGCAGCCGAGCGGGAGTCAATGAGCAGTTCTTC.